This TCR beta chain was captured in a study of cytotoxic CD8 clonotypes in ibrutinib-treated CLL. Repertoires were generated with immunoSEQ multiplex PCR, while TCRdb's copy carries only in-frame clones and drops some. The sample carries more than 150,000 clones, 72% recorded once. The length of the CDR3 is 14 residues. Germline V lookup: CDR1 SNHLY, CDR2 FYNNEI. V shed 5 bases, J shed 5 bases, and the junction held 5 bases outside the gene matches. This TCR derives from a human donor with chronic lymphocytic leukemia. The rearrangement links TRBV2 to TRBJ1-4; 7 nucleotides agree with TRBD1. Sample: PBMCs, taken after 24 months of ibrutinib treatment. The chain's CDR3 is CASSTGTENEKLFF. Here the CDR3 DNA reads TGTGCCAGCAGTACCGGGACAGAAAATGAAAAACTGTTTTTT.